These 6 T cell receptor beta chains were sequenced from one sample in a study of blood T cell repertoires in COVID-19 (dated by TCRdb to the early 2020s). Preparation of the library involved the immunoSEQ multiplex PCR assay. The immuneACCESS repertoire file appears here via TCRdb, limited to in-frame rearrangements. These files lack a portion of the clones; in checked studies, under half of the deficit traces to unresolved V genes, and the cause of the others is not known. The sample table lists about 110,000 clones, around 89% of them with a count of one. Jointly, the top ten make up around 3% of the sample. The specimen sequenced was peripheral blood. The source of these receptors is a woman aged 45-65 years with acute or convalescent COVID-19.

This chain connects TRBV7-6 to TRBJ2-6; D remains unclear. The V and J ends lost 4 bases and 0 bases respectively, with 16 bases between them. Germline V gene lookup returns CDR1 SGHVS and CDR2 FNYEAQ. CDR3 length equals 18 residues. The CDR3 sequence: CASSSGPLTSSGANVLTF. Here the CDR3 DNA reads TGTGCCAGCAGCTCCGGTCCCCTAACTTCCTCTGGGGCCAACGTCCTGACTTTC.

The chain uses TRBV10-1 and TRBJ1-5; no clear D. The CDR3 is 13 residues long. Per the germline V gene, CDR1 is WNHNN and CDR2 is SYGVQD (reference sequence). Written as DNA, the CDR3 is TGCGGCCAGCACTGGGGAGTAGGTCAGCCCCAGCATTTT. It translates to CGQHWGVGQPQHF.

The chain carries TRBV9 and TRBJ1-6, with 8 bases that match TRBD1. The CDR3 is made up of 15 amino acids. Germline CDR1 reads SGDLS; CDR2 reads YYNGEE. The V gene end was trimmed by 4 bases and the J gene end by 6 bases; junction bases not matched to a gene: 6. The DNA of the CDR3 is TGTGCCAGCAGCTCCCGACAGGGGCGTAATTCACCCCTCCACTTT. As protein: CASSSRQGRNSPLHF.

The J gene is TRBJ1-6, the V gene TRBV2; TRBD1 aligns across 7 bases. Germline CDR1 reads SNHLY; CDR2 reads FYNNEI. The ends lost 4 bases at V and 0 bases at J; junction bases unmatched: 3. CDR3 length equals 16 residues. The CDR3 DNA is TGTGCCAGCAGTGCCCGACAGGGCTCCTATAATTCACCCCTCCACTTT. It specifies CASSARQGSYNSPLHF. Filled out from reference TRBV2 and TRBJ1-6, the complete variable domain reads EPEVTQTPSHQVTQMGQEVILRCVPISNHLYFYWYRQILGQKVEFLVSFYNNEISEKSEIFDDQFSVERPDGSNFTLKIRSTKLEDSAMYFCASSARQGSYNSPLHFGNGTRLTVT.

The rearrangement joins TRBV19 to TRBJ2-5; 10 nucleotides agree with TRBD1. V lost 5 bases, J lost 2 bases, and 8 bases stayed unmatched. The CDR3 spans 16 residues. Germline V gene lookup returns CDR1 LNHDA and CDR2 SQIVND (reference sequence). The CDR3 nucleotides read TGTGCCAGTAGTCGACAGGGGGCAGTCCCGCAAGAGACCCAGTACTTC. Translation gives CASSRQGAVPQETQYF.

The chain couples TRBV5-4 to TRBJ1-1; 8 bases match TRBD1. Trimming removed 5 bases from V and 0 bases from J; junction bases left unmatched: 15. CDR1 is SGHNT, CDR2 YYREEE, per germline (reference sequence). The CDR3 sequence is 18 residues long. The CDR3, as DNA: TGTGCCAGCAGTCTTGGATATAGGACAGGGAACATGAACACTGAAGCTTTCTTT. It encodes CASSLGYRTGNMNTEAFF.